What follows is one T cell receptor (beta chain) and its context. Its antigen is unknown. No qualities accompany the bases; no much larger clone lies one base away. The sample's time point, from its label and the paper: about 28 days (+/-7) after the second vaccine dose. AZD1222 recipients whose second dose came at about 4 weeks and those whose second dose came at about 12 weeks were combined into one group, since spike-specific TCR depth and breadth did not differ between the two schedules. Samples from vaccinated people were obtained from the UK trials COV001 and COV002, which included a single-blind randomized controlled phase 2/3 trial of AZD1222 (ChAdOx1 nCoV-19) in healthy adults. For TCRbeta chain sequencing, PBMC samples were collected from trial participants at day 0 and at day 28 after the second dose. Counted from cysteine to phenylalanine, this CDR3 has 14 amino acids. Left in the record is the CDR3 DNA by itself, 42 bases read in frame from the first base. V sheds 0 bases and J sheds 7 bases, leaving 13 bases between their ends. The CDR1 and CDR2 encoded by the germline V gene are MGHRA and YSYEKL.

These data originate in a study of T cell responses to AZD1222 COVID-19 vaccine (dated by TCRdb to about 2021). Study-wide context: A total of 233 trial participants underwent TCR sequencing, of whom 207 had received two doses of AZD1222 and approximately 25 had received two doses of the MenACWY control vaccine. Trial participants were enrolled by age into 18-55, 56-69 and 70-plus year subgroups, with around 140, 26 and 57 TCR-sequenced participants respectively.

The CDR3 regions of human TCRbeta chains were analyzed by immunosequencing. From the authors' description of their analysis: Repertoire TCRs were checked for matches against a reference library of SARS-CoV-2-specific TCRs that had been generated using the MIRA antigen-specificity platform. Breadth was defined as the fraction of unique TCRs that were SARS-CoV-2-associated, and depth was defined as the fraction of total T cells that were SARS-CoV-2-associated. Using the MIRA data, every spike-specific TCR was mapped to the spike region that the TCR reacted to and assigned to either a CD4 or a CD8 class. Log10-transformed breadth and depth values were compared by one-way ANOVA with Sidak's multiple comparisons tests. TCRdb carries this immuneACCESS record with in-frame sequences only. Its versions omit some clonotypes, under half of them owing to an unresolved V gene in the studies checked, with the rest unexplained. V, J and clone size were drawn from that table, and D and trimming were deduced from the DNA. A total of 150,000 to 250,000 clones appear in this sample, more than 85% of them only once. Approximately 3.4% of the sample comes from the top ten.

General study outcomes and caveats: In the small 56-69-year group, the increase in depth fell short of significance, most likely because of low power. Conclusions about previously exposed vaccinees are limited because only six or seven AZD1222 recipients were SARS-CoV-2 seropositive at baseline. Because no day 14 peak-response samples were available, repertoires were characterized only after the peak T cell response. Most participants were white British and females outnumbered males, and the authors suggested that clonal diversity may have been underestimated. The whole spike protein was spanned by vaccine-associated CD4 TCRs, and dominant responses were seen in regions 160-218 and 743-854. A significant rise in spike-specific TCR breadth and depth was observed after two AZD1222 doses relative to day 0 and relative to MenACWY recipients. Reportedly, almost half of the unique spike-specific TCRs recognized epitopes lying outside the regions that are mutated in the B.1.351 and B.1.1.7 variants.

The specimen was peripheral blood, collected 28 days after the second AZD1222 dose. This sequence was found in an adult who received the AZD1222 COVID-19 vaccine. The chain uses TRBV4-1 and TRBJ2-7; the D gene cannot be resolved beyond TRBD1 or TRBD2, each matching 6 bases. The sequence in DNA is TGCGCCAGCAGCCAAGATAGGGGGGTCAGGGAGCAGTACTTC. This gives the protein CASSQDRGVREQYF.